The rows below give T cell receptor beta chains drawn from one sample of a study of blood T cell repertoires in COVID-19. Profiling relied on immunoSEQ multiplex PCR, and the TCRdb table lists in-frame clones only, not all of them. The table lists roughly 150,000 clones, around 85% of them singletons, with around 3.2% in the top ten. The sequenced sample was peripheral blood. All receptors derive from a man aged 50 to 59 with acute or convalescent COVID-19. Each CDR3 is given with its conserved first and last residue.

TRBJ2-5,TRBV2,CASSDRGDRGRETQYF
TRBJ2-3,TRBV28,CASSLGFLGGGLAGVDTQYF
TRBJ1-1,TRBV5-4,CASSPAQGKMNTEAFF
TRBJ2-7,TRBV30,CAWTRTSEGSYEQYF
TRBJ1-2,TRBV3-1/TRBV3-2,CASSQWAEYYGYTF
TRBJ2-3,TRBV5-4,CASSLGLAGGTDTQYF
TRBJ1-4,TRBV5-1,CASSLQTGPGEKLFF
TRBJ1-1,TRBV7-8,CASSIVAGTGGTEAFF
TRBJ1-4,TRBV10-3,CAISEGPHRGHEKLFF
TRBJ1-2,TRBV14,CASSQVNSGQAYGYTF
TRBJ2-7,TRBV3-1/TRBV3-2,CASSQDLTGTYEQYF
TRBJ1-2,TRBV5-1,CASSLGGGWGVLKLNYGYTF
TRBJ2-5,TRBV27,CASSIRLRGLETQYF
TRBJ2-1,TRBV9,CASSAPSRGYNEQFF
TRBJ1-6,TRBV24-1,CATDEVSSYNSPLHF
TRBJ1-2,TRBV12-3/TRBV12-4,CASSFGQGWGYTF
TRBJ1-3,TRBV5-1,CASSLGAASSGNTIYF
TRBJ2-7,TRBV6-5,CASSRGQGGEQYF
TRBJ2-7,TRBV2,CASRALAGGPDEQYF
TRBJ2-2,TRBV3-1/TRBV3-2,CASSQLRTSGSEDTGELFF
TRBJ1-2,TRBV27,CASRLSTSGTAYGYTF
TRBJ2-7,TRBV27,CASSPGLAVINEQYF
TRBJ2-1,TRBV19,CASSNVAARSEQFF
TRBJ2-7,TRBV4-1,CASSPRRGPYEQYF
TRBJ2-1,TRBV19,CASSIVAAYNEQFF
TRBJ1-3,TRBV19,CASSLTHLSGNTIYF
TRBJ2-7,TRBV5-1,CASSPLPTGSSYEQYF
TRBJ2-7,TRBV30,CAWSSGITYEQYF
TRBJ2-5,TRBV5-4,CASSFGQGETQYF
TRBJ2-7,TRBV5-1,CASSRDRETYEQYF
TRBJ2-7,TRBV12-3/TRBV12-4,CASSFGGGNEQYF
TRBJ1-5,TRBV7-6,CASSSAQVRRYQPQHF
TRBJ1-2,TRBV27,CASSLSRAIADGYTF
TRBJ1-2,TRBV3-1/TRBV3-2,CASSSQISPGDRGTF
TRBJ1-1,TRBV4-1,CASSLTGYANTEAFF
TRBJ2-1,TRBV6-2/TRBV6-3,CASSYWPSGYSYNEQFF
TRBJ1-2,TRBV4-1,CASSLLTGANYGYTF
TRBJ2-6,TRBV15,CATSRDLSGANVLTF
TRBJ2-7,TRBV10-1,CASSEGLASGDPYEQYF
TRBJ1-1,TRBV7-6,CASSLAFWGRASTEAFF